The next 19 T cell receptor beta chains were all read from a single sample in a study of blood T cell repertoires in COVID-19. Clones were read by immunoSEQ multiplex PCR, and TCRdb kept only the in-frame ones, dropping some. The sample lists 200,000 to 250,000 clones; about 87% were seen once. The specimen sequenced was peripheral blood. These receptors all stem from a woman under 40 with COVID-19, enrolled during active disease.

This chain uses TRBV2 with TRBJ2-1, with TRBD1 matching 10 bases. The CDR3 is 15 residues long. The V gene's germline CDR1 is SNHLY and CDR2 FYNNEI. V lost 7 bases and J lost 9; bases outside the gene matches: 12. DNA for the CDR3: TGTGCCAGCAACGCCGGACAGGGGGGAAAGGGTGAGCAGTTCTTC. Encoded protein: CASNAGQGGKGEQFF.

This clone was picked up one time. The rearrangement joins TRBV19 to TRBJ1-5; D not certain. Germline lookup yields CDR1 LNHDA and CDR2 SQIVND (reference sequence). V lost 3 bases to trimming and J lost 4 bases, with 7 bases between them. This CDR3 spans 13 amino acids. CDR3 DNA: TGTGCCAGTAGTATGCCGGGTAATCAGCCCCAGCATTTT. Protein sequence: CASSMPGNQPQHF.

The rearrangement uses TRBV25-1 and TRBJ2-3; 7 bases map to TRBD2. The CDR3 runs 16 residues. Germline CDR1 and CDR2: MGHDK and SYGVNS. J lost 1 base, V lost 5 bases, and 9 bases had no gene match. CDR3 sequence (DNA): TGTGCCAGCAGTCCTTCGGGAGGATCCGGCACAGATACGCAGTATTTT. Protein sequence: CASSPSGGSGTDTQYF.

The V gene is TRBV29-1, the J gene TRBJ1-1, with D possibly being TRBD1 (6 bases). V was trimmed by 5 bases and J by 3 bases, leaving 10 bases between them. Germline assignment: CDR1 SQVTM and CDR2 ANQGSEA. The CDR3 extends over 12 amino acids. CDR3: CSVKDRHTEAFF. CDR3 DNA: TGCAGCGTTAAGGACAGACACACTGAAGCTTTCTTT. Full variable domain (remainder filled in from reference TRBV29-1 and TRBJ1-1): SAVISQKPSRDICQRGTSLTIQCQVDSQVTMMFWYRQQPGQSLTLIATANQGSEATYESGFVIDKFPISRPNLTFSTLTVSNMSPEDSSIYLCSVKDRHTEAFFGQGTRLTVV.

The chain employs TRBV2 and TRBJ2-1, with D unclear. V was clipped by 5 bases and J by 9 bases, with 5 bases between them. This CDR3 has 10 residues. Germline CDR1 SNHLY, CDR2 FYNNEI. The CDR3 loop is CASSPREQFF. The DNA of the CDR3 is TGTGCCAGCAGTCCGCGTGAGCAGTTCTTC.

The chain has TRBV7-9 and TRBJ2-3; 8 nucleotides agree with TRBD1. Germline V lookup: CDR1 SEHNR, CDR2 FQNEAQ (reference sequence). The CDR3 sequence is 17 residues long. The V gene end was trimmed by 5 bases and the J gene end by 4 bases; junction bases not matched to a gene: 14. DNA of the CDR3: TGTGCCAGCAGCCACCCATCAGGGGGCCCCCCTTCAGATACGCAGTATTTT. The encoded protein is CASSHPSGGPPSDTQYF.

This rearrangement joins TRBV2 to TRBJ2-7, with 8 bases identical to TRBD2. Germline CDR1 reads SNHLY; CDR2 reads FYNNEI. V lost 0 bases to trimming and J lost 4 bases; unmatched junction nucleotides: 8. The CDR3 consists of 16 residues. The CDR3 DNA sequence: TGTGCCAGCAGTGAAGCGCTTCGAGCGGGAGCGTACGAGCAGTACGTC. Residues: CASSEALRAGAYEQYV.

The chain recombines TRBV2 with TRBJ2-2; possibly TRBD1 for D (5 bases). The CDR3 loop spans 14 amino acids. Looked up from germline, CDR1 is SNHLY and CDR2 is FYNNEI. Trimming took 6 bases from V and 1 from J, leaving 9 bases between them. Here the CDR3 reads CASRYDRNTGELFF. CDR3 bases: TGTGCCAGCAGATACGACAGGAACACCGGGGAGCTGTTTTTT.

This clone has a handful of counts. This chain joins TRBV13 and TRBJ1-2, with 9 nucleotides matching TRBD1. CDR1 and CDR2 (germline): PRHDT, FYEKMQ (reference sequence). The CDR3 contains 15 residues. The J segment lost 4 bases and the V segment lost 5 bases, leaving 8 bases of the junction unmatched. In DNA form, the CDR3 reads TGTGCCAGCAGCCCTGGACAGGGGTTAGCCTATGGCTACACCTTC. Amino acid sequence: CASSPGQGLAYGYTF.

V usage is TRBV27 and J usage is TRBJ1-5, with D possibly matching TRBD1 (5 bases). The CDR3 is 14 amino acids. CDR1 and CDR2 (germline): MNHEY, SMNVEV (reference sequence). Trimming removed 5 bases from V and 7 bases from J, with 15 bases in between. The CDR3 here is CASSITRGKQPQHF. Here the CDR3 DNA reads TGTGCCAGCAGTATAACAAGGGGTAAACAGCCCCAGCATTTT.

This clone showed up just once. The rearrangement links TRBV10-3 to TRBJ1-2; D not certain. Deletions cut 2 bases from V and 6 bases from J, with 7 bases between. CDR1 and CDR2 from the germline V gene are ENHRY and SYGVKD. The CDR3 spans 12 residues. CDR3 protein: CAISEILDGYTF. CDR3 sequence (DNA): TGTGCCATCAGTGAGATACTCGATGGCTACACCTTC.

The chain links TRBV6-5 to TRBJ1-2, with TRBD1 matching over 9 bases. The length of the CDR3 is 16 residues. V trimming: 4 bases; J trimming: 2 bases; junction bases outside the gene matches: 8. Germline loops: CDR1 MNHEY, CDR2 SVGAGI. Written as DNA, the CDR3 is TGTGCCAGCAGTTCCGAAGAGGGACAGGGAAACTATGGCTACACCTTC. Amino acid sequence: CASSSEEGQGNYGYTF.

A few counts support this clone. The chain employs TRBV5-1 and TRBJ2-2, with a tentative D call TRBD2 (5 bases). Trimming left V 4 bases short and J 6 bases short, with 10 bases between. This CDR3 spans 13 amino acids. The germline CDR1 and CDR2 sequences are SGHRS and YFSETQ. The DNA of the CDR3 is TGCGCCAGCAGCCCGGGAACCTCCGGGGAGCTGTTTTTT. It translates to CASSPGTSGELFF.

The V and J genes are TRBV12-1 and TRBJ2-7; no check of the table's D call, TRBD2, against the DNA was made. TRBV12-1 is a listed pseudogene. The CDR3 extends over 17 amino acids. The CDR3 region is CASSSTSGGANLHEQYF. The CDR3 nucleotides are TGTGCCAGCAGCTCGACTAGCGGGGGGGCCAATCTCCACGAGCAGTACTTC.

The genes are TRBV5-8 and TRBJ2-4, with a possible D match to TRBD1 (5 bases). The V gene lost 2 bases and the J gene lost 1 base, with 10 bases spanning the gap. CDR1 is SGHTS, CDR2 YDEGEE, per germline. The CDR3 length is 15 residues. Here the CDR3 reads CASSLGANAKNIQYF. The CDR3 DNA reads TGTGCCAGCAGCTTAGGGGCAAATGCCAAAAACATTCAGTACTTC.

The chain links TRBV6-2 or TRBV6-3 to TRBJ2-7, with D possibly matching TRBD1 (6 bases). The CDR3 sequence is 14 residues long. The germline V gene has CDR1 MNHEY and CDR2 SVGEGT. Trimming left V 2 bases short and J 2 bases short, with 10 bases between. The CDR3 here is CASSYGRGTYEQYF. The CDR3 DNA reads TGTGCCAGCAGTTACGGCAGGGGTACCTACGAGCAGTACTTC.

This sequence joins TRBV5-4 and TRBJ1-4, with D perhaps TRBD1 (6 bases). This CDR3 region has 15 residues. Trimming stripped 4 bases from V and 0 bases from J, with 10 bases between. Germline CDR1 reads SGHNT; CDR2 reads YYREEE (reference sequence). The CDR3 here is CASSTRQATNEKLFF. The CDR3 nucleotides are TGTGCCAGCAGCACCCGACAGGCAACTAATGAAAAACTGTTTTTT.

The V gene is TRBV3-1 (or the pseudogene TRBV3-2), the J gene TRBJ1-2; no clear D. Germline CDR1 reads LGHDT; CDR2 reads YNNKEL (reference sequence). Trimming removed 5 bases from V and 4 bases from J, with 11 bases in between. CDR3 length: 13 amino acids. The chain's CDR3 is CASSTDGIYGYTF. The CDR3 DNA sequence: TGTGCCAGCAGCACGGACGGGATCTATGGCTACACCTTC.

The chain couples TRBV29-1 to TRBJ2-1, with 12 bases matching TRBD2. V lost 2 bases and J lost 4; bases outside the gene matches: 6. From germline, CDR1 is SQVTM and CDR2 ANQGSEA. This CDR3 comprises 16 residues. CDR3 in DNA: TGCAGCGTTGAATCCGTTGGGACTAGCGGGTACAATGAGCAGTTCTTC. Translating gives CSVESVGTSGYNEQFF.